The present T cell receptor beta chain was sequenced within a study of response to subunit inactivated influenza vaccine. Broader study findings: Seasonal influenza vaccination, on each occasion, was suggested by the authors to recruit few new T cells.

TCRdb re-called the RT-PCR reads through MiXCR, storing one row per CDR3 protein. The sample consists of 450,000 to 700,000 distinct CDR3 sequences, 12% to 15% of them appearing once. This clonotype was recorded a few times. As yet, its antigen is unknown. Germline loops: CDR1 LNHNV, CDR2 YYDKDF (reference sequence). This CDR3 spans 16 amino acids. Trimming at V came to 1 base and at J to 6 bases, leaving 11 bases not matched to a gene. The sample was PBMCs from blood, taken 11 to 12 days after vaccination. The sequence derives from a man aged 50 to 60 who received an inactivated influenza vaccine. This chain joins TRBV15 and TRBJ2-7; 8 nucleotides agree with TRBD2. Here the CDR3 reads CATSRVPGLASSEQYF. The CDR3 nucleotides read TGTGCCACCAGCAGAGTACCAGGACTAGCATCTAGCGAGCAGTACTTC. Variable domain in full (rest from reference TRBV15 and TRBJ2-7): DAMVIQNPRYQVTQFGKPVTLSCSQTLNHNVMYWYQQKSSQAPKLLFHYYDKDFNNEADTPDNFQSRRPNTSFCFLDIRSPGLGDTAMYLCATSRVPGLASSEQYFGPGTRLTVT.